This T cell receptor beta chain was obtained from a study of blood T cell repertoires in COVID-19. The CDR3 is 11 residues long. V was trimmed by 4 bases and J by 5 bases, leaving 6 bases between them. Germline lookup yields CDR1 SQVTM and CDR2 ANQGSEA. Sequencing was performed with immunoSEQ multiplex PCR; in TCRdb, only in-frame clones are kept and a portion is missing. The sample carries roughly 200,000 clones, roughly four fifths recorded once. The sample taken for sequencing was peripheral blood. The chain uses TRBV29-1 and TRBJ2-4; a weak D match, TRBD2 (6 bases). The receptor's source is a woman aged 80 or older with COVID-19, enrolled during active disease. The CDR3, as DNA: TGCAGCGTTGGGGGGGAAAACATTCAGTACTTC. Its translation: CSVGGENIQYF.